One and the same sample provided the 13 T cell receptor beta chains below, sequenced in a study of cytomegalovirus exposure and HLA in healthy donors (dated by TCRdb to 2015 to 2018). The library was produced with the immunoSEQ multiplex PCR assay. A mixture of 60 forward primers for TCR Vbeta segments and 13 reverse primers for TCR Jbeta segments was used in the multiplex PCR. This immuneACCESS table, as held by TCRdb, lists in-frame sequences with V and J called but not all clones. Of the missing ones, under half trace to an unresolved V gene in checked studies; the others have no known cause. This sample is represented by approximately 140,000 clones; 60% to 85% of them were singletons. The ten largest clones take up approximately 2.9% of the sample. Sequencing was carried out using PBMCs. Receptor source: a man aged 40-49 years in good health and CMV-seropositive.

This chain connects TRBV6-5 to TRBJ1-1; D is ambiguous. The CDR3 sequence is 13 residues long. Per germline, CDR1 MNHEY and CDR2 SVGAGI. Trimming pared 4 bases from V and 1 base from J, leaving 7 bases between. CDR3 region: CASSSLSNTEAFF. The CDR3 bases are TGTGCCAGCAGTTCACTATCGAACACTGAAGCTTTCTTT.

J is TRBJ1-2 and V is TRBV28, with D possibly being TRBD1 (5 bases). Germline V gene data show CDR1 as MDHEN and CDR2 as SYDVKM. Trimming stripped 2 bases from V and 3 bases from J, with 7 bases between. The CDR3 totals 13 residues. As DNA, the CDR3 is TGTGCCAGCAGTTTAGTACAGGACTATGGCTACACCTTC. It encodes CASSLVQDYGYTF.

This chain connects TRBV18 to TRBJ1-2; TRBD1 matches 9 bases. Germline lookup yields CDR1 KGHSH and CDR2 LQKENI. J gave up 4 bases and V 5 bases, and 8 bases lay outside the gene matches. The CDR3 has 15 amino acids. CDR3 sequence reads: CASSTLPQGAYGYTF. DNA of the CDR3: TGTGCCAGCTCAACCCTCCCACAGGGGGCCTATGGCTACACCTTC. Complete variable domain (other parts from reference TRBV18 and TRBJ1-2): NAGVMQNPRHLVRRRGQEARLRCSPMKGHSHVYWYRQLPEEGLKFMVYLQKENIIDESGMPKERFSAEFPKEGPSILRIQQVVRGDSAAYFCASSTLPQGAYGYTFGSGTRLTVV.

The chain joins TRBV19 to TRBJ2-2; the match to TRBD2 covers 14 bases. CDR1 LNHDA and CDR2 SQIVND come from the germline V gene (reference sequence). Trimming cost V 5 bases and J 4 bases; bases outside gene matches: 3. CDR3 length equals 16 residues. Here the CDR3 DNA reads TGTGCCAGTAGTTGGACTAGCGGGAGGAGCACCGGGGAGCTGTTTTTT. Protein sequence: CASSWTSGRSTGELFF.

This chain joins TRBV6-5 and TRBJ2-7, with 9 bases matching TRBD1. The CDR3 has 16 residues. V trimming: 4 bases; J trimming: 2 bases; junction bases outside the gene matches: 9. Germline V gives CDR1 MNHEY, CDR2 SVGAGI. The CDR3 nucleotides are TGTGCCAGCAGTTGGGGGGGGACAGGGCAACCCTACGAGCAGTACTTC. Translated: CASSWGGTGQPYEQYF.

This clone was picked up one time. The chain employs TRBV5-1 and TRBJ1-2, with D possibly TRBD1 on 6 matching bases. CDR3 length: 15 residues. The germline V gene has CDR1 SGHRS and CDR2 YFSETQ. Trimming removed 5 bases at V and 0 bases at J, with 14 bases between. Written as DNA, the CDR3 is TGCGCCAGCAGTCCTACAGGGCTGGCTAACTATGGCTACACCTTC. Translation gives CASSPTGLANYGYTF.

In regard to this clone: Mismatch with germline at one junction end may stem from a read error. Other DNA sequences within the sample encode an identical CDR3. J is TRBJ2-1 and V is TRBV4-3, with 10 bases that match TRBD2. This CDR3 is built from 15 residues. Germline CDR1 is LGHNA and CDR2 is YSLEER. CDR3 in DNA: TGCGCCAATCACCGGGGACTAGCGAGATACAATGAGCAATTCTTC. It encodes CANHRGLARYNEQFF.

This chain links TRBV7-2 with TRBJ2-1; D unresolved. Germline V gene data show CDR1 as SGHTA and CDR2 as FQGNSA. This CDR3 contains 15 residues. V was shortened by 2 bases and J by 5 bases, with 13 bases between the two germline ends. The CDR3 nucleotides read TGTGCCAGCAGCTTACAGGCGTCAAAGGACAATGAGCAGTTCTTC. Protein: CASSLQASKDNEQFF.

The gene calls are TRBV15 and TRBJ1-2, with a weak D call TRBD1 (5 bases). V shed 4 bases and J shed 2 bases, with 20 bases lying between them. The CDR3 is 17 amino acids. CDR1 is LNHNV and CDR2 is YYDKDF in the germline V gene (reference sequence). CDR3 DNA: TGTGCCACCAGCAAAGACATACAGACAGTTTTGAACTATGGCTACACCTTC. Translating it yields CATSKDIQTVLNYGYTF.

The V call is TRBV20-1, the J call TRBJ2-7, with 7 bases that match TRBD2. The CDR3 has 11 amino acids. J was trimmed by 5 bases and V by 4 bases; bases with no gene match: 2. CDR1 is DFQATT, CDR2 SNEGSKA, per germline (reference sequence). CDR3 nucleotide sequence: TGCAGTGCTATTGGGAGGGACGAGCAGTACTTC. It is translated as CSAIGRDEQYF.

This clone is a singleton in its sample. The chain uses TRBV27 and TRBJ1-6, with D possibly being TRBD1 (5 bases). V was clipped by 6 bases and J by 8 bases, with 14 bases between them. The CDR3 totals 14 residues. The V gene's germline CDR1 is MNHEY and CDR2 SMNVEV (reference sequence). The CDR3 region is CASRLPGRDSPLHF. CDR3 nucleotides: TGTGCCAGCAGGCTCCCCGGCAGGGATTCACCCCTCCACTTT.

The chain links TRBV6-1 to TRBJ2-1, with D hard to call. The CDR3 runs to 12 residues. Trimming removed 1 base from V and 12 bases from J, with 10 bases in between. CDR1 MNHNS and CDR2 SASEGT come from the germline V gene. CDR3 loop: CASSEDIIGQFF. The CDR3 nucleotides read TGTGCCAGCAGTGAAGACATAATTGGGCAGTTCTTC.

Regarding this clone: One end of the junction fails to match germline, which may point to a read error. The chain joins TRBV6-1 to TRBJ1-1, with 8 bases lining up with TRBD1. This CDR3 contains 10 residues. CDR1 MNHNS and CDR2 SASEGT come from the germline V gene. Here the CDR3 reads CASSRLDRVF. The CDR3 nucleotides read TGTGCCAGCAGTCGGCTGGACAGGGTCTTT.